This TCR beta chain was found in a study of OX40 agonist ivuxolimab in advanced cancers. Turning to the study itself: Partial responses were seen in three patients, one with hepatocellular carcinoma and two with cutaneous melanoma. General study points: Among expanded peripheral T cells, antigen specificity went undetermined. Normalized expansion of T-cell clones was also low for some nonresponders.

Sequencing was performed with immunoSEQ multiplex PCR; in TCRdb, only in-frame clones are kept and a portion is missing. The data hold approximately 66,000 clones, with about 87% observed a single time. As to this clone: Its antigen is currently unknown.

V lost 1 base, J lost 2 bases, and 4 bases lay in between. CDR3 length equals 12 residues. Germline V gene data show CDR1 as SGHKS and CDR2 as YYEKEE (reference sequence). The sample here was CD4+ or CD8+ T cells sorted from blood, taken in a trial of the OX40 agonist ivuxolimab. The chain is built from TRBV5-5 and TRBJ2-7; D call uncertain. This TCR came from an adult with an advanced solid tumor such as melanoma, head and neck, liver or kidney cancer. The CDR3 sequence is CASSLIAYEQYF. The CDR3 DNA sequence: TGTGCCAGCAGCTTGATTGCCTACGAGCAGTACTTC.